Shown below are 27 T cell receptor beta chains from a single sample sequenced in a study of T cells after yellow fever vaccination. TCRdb reanalysed the 5' RACE reads using MiXCR and keeps one entry per CDR3 protein. The table has about 310,000 distinct CDR3 sequences, around 4% seen once. The source material was PBMCs, sampled on the day of the yellow fever booster vaccination. The source of these receptors is a man aged 18 to 35 who received the YFV17D yellow fever vaccine.

This clonotype showed up many times. The rearrangement uses TRBV7-2 and TRBJ2-5; 9 nucleotides line up with TRBD1. Trimming cost V 2 bases and J 2 bases; bases outside gene matches: 9. Germline CDR1 and CDR2: SGHTA and FQGNSA. This CDR3 comprises 17 residues. The CDR3 loop is CASSLSSGQGPQETQYF. The CDR3 region has the DNA TGTGCCAGCAGCTTAAGTTCCGGACAGGGGCCGCAAGAGACCCAGTACTTC.

This clonotype was seen a few times. The J gene is TRBJ2-5, the V gene TRBV29-1; weak D call: TRBD2 (5 bases). The germline CDR1 and CDR2 sequences are SQVTM and ANQGSEA. This CDR3 has 13 residues. V lost 6 bases and J lost 4, with 15 bases in between. The CDR3 loop reads CSVSGLLRETQYF. CDR3 coding DNA: TGCAGCGTAAGTGGACTTCTAAGAGAGACCCAGTACTTC.

The sample holds many counts of this clonotype. The chain has TRBV7-3 and TRBJ2-3, with D possibly TRBD1 on 6 matching bases. Trimming removed 5 bases at V and 9 bases at J, with 15 bases between. CDR1 and CDR2 from the germline V gene are SGHTA and FQGTGA. This CDR3 is 13 amino acids long. CDR3 nucleotides: TGTGCCAGCAGCCTCGCCCGGGACAACACGCAGTATTTT. As protein: CASSLARDNTQYF.

This clonotype was counted at least ten times. V usage is TRBV15 and J usage is TRBJ2-1; D is possibly TRBD1 (6 bases). Trimming left V 4 bases short and J 0 bases short, with 16 bases between. The V gene's germline CDR1 is LNHNV and CDR2 YYDKDF (reference sequence). This CDR3 region has 17 residues. The CDR3 spells CATSTLSGHGSYNEQFF. Here the CDR3 DNA reads TGTGCCACCAGCACTTTGTCGGGACATGGCTCCTACAATGAGCAGTTCTTC.

Only a few counts were recorded for this clonotype. CDR3 region: CASSPRQGRANVLTF. The CDR3, as DNA: TGTGCCAGCAGCCCTCGACAGGGGAGGGCCAACGTCCTGACTTTC. The rearrangement joins TRBV7-3 to TRBJ2-6, with 8 bases fitting TRBD1. J was trimmed by 5 bases and V by 5 bases; bases with no gene match: 5. The CDR3 length is 15 residues. CDR1 and CDR2 (germline): SGHTA, FQGTGA.

The sample holds many counts of this clonotype. The V call is TRBV6-2 or TRBV6-3, the J call TRBJ2-3; D possibly matches TRBD1 or TRBD2 (6 bases each). This CDR3 is 13 amino acids long. The V end was cut by 8 bases, the J end by 5 bases, with 14 bases between. CDR1 MNHEY and CDR2 SVGEGT come from the germline V gene. The CDR3 DNA is TGTGCCAGCCACAGGGCGGGGCAAGATACGCAGTATTTT. It is translated as CASHRAGQDTQYF.

This clonotype was seen ten or more times. For the CDR3, the DNA is TGCGCCAGCAGCCGTCCGACAACTAATGAAAAACTGTTTTTT. This sequence encodes CASSRPTTNEKLFF. The chain is built from TRBV4-1 and TRBJ1-4; D is ambiguous. V was trimmed by 4 bases and J by 0 bases, leaving 6 bases between them. Looked up from germline, CDR1 is MGHRA and CDR2 is YSYEKL. The CDR3 consists of 14 residues.

The chain recombines TRBV11-1 with TRBJ2-7; D call uncertain. Germline lookup yields CDR1 SGHAT and CDR2 FQDESV (reference sequence). The length of the CDR3 is 13 residues. V lost 3 bases and J lost 3, with 9 bases in between. CDR3 nucleotides: TGTGCCAGCAGCTTCGACACATACTACGAGCAGTACGTC. It codes for CASSFDTYYEQYV.

This chain joins TRBV6-1 and TRBJ1-3, with D uncertain. The CDR3 consists of 15 residues. V lost 1 base and J 1 base, leaving 8 bases between the germline ends. Germline CDR1 reads MNHNS; CDR2 reads SASEGT. The CDR3 loop reads CASSEVYGSGNTIYF. The CDR3 region has the DNA TGTGCCAGCAGTGAAGTATACGGATCTGGAAACACCATATATTTT.

This clonotype came up a few times. The chain has TRBV12-3 or TRBV12-4 and TRBJ1-1; unclear D gene. This CDR3 region has 15 residues. V lost 5 bases and J lost 1, with 14 bases in between. In DNA, the CDR3 is TGTGCCAGCAGTCTTAACTTCGACCCGAACACTGAAGCTTTCTTT. This translates into CASSLNFDPNTEAFF.

The chain joins TRBV15 to TRBJ1-2; no clear D gene. The germline gives CDR1 LNHNV, CDR2 YYDKDF (reference sequence). Trimming stripped 6 bases from V and 5 bases from J, with 16 bases between. The CDR3 consists of 14 residues. The CDR3 DNA sequence: TGTGCCACCAGTAGTCGAGGGCGAGATTATGGCTACACCTTC. Protein sequence: CATSSRGRDYGYTF.

The rearrangement joins TRBV29-1 to TRBJ1-3, with 7 bases fitting TRBD1. Germline CDR1 and CDR2: SQVTM and ANQGSEA. Trimming at V came to 4 bases and at J to 4 bases, leaving 7 bases not matched to a gene. The CDR3 is 14 residues long. The CDR3, as DNA: TGCAGCGTTGCCCGTGACAGGGAAGGAAACACCATATATTTT. This gives the protein CSVARDREGNTIYF.

The table lists this clonotype with many counts. The rearrangement joins TRBV20-1 to TRBJ1-5, with TRBD1 matching 8 bases. Germline V gene sequence: CDR1 DFQATT, CDR2 SNEGSKA (reference sequence). V gave up 7 bases and J gave up 4 bases; unmatched junction bases: 6. CDR3 length: 13 amino acids. The CDR3 region has the DNA TGCAGTGGCCAGGGACAGGCAAATCAGCCCCAGCATTTT. This sequence encodes CSGQGQANQPQHF.

This clonotype has a count of ten or more. V and J are TRBV7-2 and TRBJ1-6; no clear D gene. CDR3 length equals 13 residues. Trimming shortened V by 3 bases and J by 9 bases, and 9 bases separated the two germline ends. Germline-derived CDR1 and CDR2 are SGHTA and FQGNSA. CDR3 protein: CASSLGWGSPLHF. The CDR3 bases are TGTGCCAGCAGCTTGGGGTGGGGTTCACCCCTCCACTTT.

A few counts support this clonotype. The chain links TRBV11-2 to TRBJ2-3; D remains ambiguous. Trimming removed 5 bases from V and 2 bases from J, with 5 bases in between. The CDR3 runs to 12 residues. The germline V gene has CDR1 SGHAT and CDR2 FQNNGV. CDR3 protein: CASSEDTDTQYF. The CDR3 nucleotides are TGTGCCAGCAGCGAGGACACAGATACGCAGTATTTT.

This clonotype has a count of ten or more. The chain uses TRBV27 and TRBJ2-7; TRBD1 might be the D (5 bases). This CDR3 contains 13 residues. The ends were cut back, 5 bases at V and 1 base at J, with 9 bases in the middle. Germline loops: CDR1 MNHEY, CDR2 SMNVEV (reference sequence). CDR3 amino acids: CASSLRQSYEQYF. CDR3 nucleotide sequence: TGTGCCAGCAGTCTCCGACAGTCCTACGAGCAGTACTTC.

This clonotype was recorded many times. V and J are TRBV5-6 and TRBJ2-3; 8 nucleotides line up with TRBD2. CDR1 and CDR2 from the germline V gene are SGHDT and YYEEEE. The length of the CDR3 is 16 residues. V shed 6 bases, J shed 5 bases, and the junction held 14 bases outside the gene matches. The CDR3 DNA reads TGTGCCAGCACCTTTAACGGGGGGGCCTCGGGAGATACGCAGTATTTT. Its protein product is CASTFNGGASGDTQYF.

This clonotype was counted many times. J is TRBJ2-2 and V is TRBV4-1; tentative D call: TRBD2 (6 bases). The V and J ends lost 11 bases and 2 bases respectively, with 12 bases between them. The germline V gene encodes CDR1 MGHRA and CDR2 YSYEKL. The CDR3 is 13 amino acids. CDR3 DNA: TGCGCCTCACGGGGACTCAACACCGGGGAGCTGTTTTTT. The encoded protein is CASRGLNTGELFF.

This clonotype has more than one count but fewer than ten. The chain joins TRBV2 to TRBJ2-7; 8 bases match TRBD2. V lost 7 bases, J lost 5 bases, and 7 bases stayed unmatched. Germline V gene lookup returns CDR1 SNHLY and CDR2 FYNNEI. The CDR3 has 13 amino acids. This CDR3 reads CASKESGGNEQYF. The CDR3 nucleotides read TGTGCCAGCAAAGAGAGCGGGGGCAACGAGCAGTACTTC. The full variable domain, with the rest looked up from reference TRBV2 and TRBJ2-7, is EPEVTQTPSHQVTQMGQEVILRCVPISNHLYFYWYRQILGQKVEFLVSFYNNEISEKSEIFDDQFSVERPDGSNFTLKIRSTKLEDSAMYFCASKESGGNEQYFGPGTRLTVT.

This clonotype was recorded many times. The gene calls are TRBV9 and TRBJ2-7; 9 bases align to TRBD1. The ends lost 2 bases at V and 4 bases at J; junction bases unmatched: 4. This CDR3 is 14 amino acids long. CDR1 is SGDLS, CDR2 YYNGEE, per germline. The CDR3 bases are TGTGCCAGCAGCGTGGGACAGGGAGAATACGAGCAGTACTTC. This encodes CASSVGQGEYEQYF.

This clonotype was detected many times. V and J are TRBV6-2 or TRBV6-3 and TRBJ2-5; maybe TRBD2 (5 bases). This CDR3 region has 13 residues. The V gene's germline CDR1 is MNHEY and CDR2 SVGEGT. Deletions cut 2 bases from V and 3 bases from J, with 7 bases between. The CDR3 protein is CASSYRTEETQYF. CDR3 DNA sequence: TGTGCCAGCAGTTACAGGACTGAAGAGACCCAGTACTTC.

The table lists this clonotype with a few counts. The gene calls are TRBV24-1 and TRBJ1-2; D not certain. Germline lookup yields CDR1 KGHDR and CDR2 SFDVKD. The ends were cut back, 4 bases at V and 4 bases at J, with 12 bases in the middle. The CDR3 totals 14 residues. This chain's CDR3 is CATSDSRRIYGYTF. The CDR3 DNA reads TGTGCCACCAGTGACTCCCGACGGATCTATGGCTACACCTTC.

There are a few counts of this clonotype. The chain recombines TRBV28 with TRBJ2-6, with D tentatively TRBD1 (7 bases). Germline values: CDR1 MDHEN, CDR2 SYDVKM. The CDR3 runs to 18 residues. Deletions cut 6 bases from V and 0 bases from J, with 18 bases between. The DNA of the CDR3 is TGTGCCAGCAGCGGGGGACAGACCCCCTCCTCTGGGGCCAACGTCCTGACTTTC. This translates into CASSGGQTPSSGANVLTF.

This clonotype appeared a few times. The rearrangement uses TRBV6-5 and TRBJ2-7; 11 bases align to TRBD2. The CDR3 has 15 amino acids. Trimming at V came to 8 bases and at J to 0 bases, leaving 6 bases not matched to a gene. Germline CDR1 MNHEY, CDR2 SVGAGI. CDR3 amino acids: CASRRLAGSSYEQYV. CDR3 sequence (DNA): TGTGCCAGCCGCCGACTAGCGGGAAGCTCCTACGAGCAGTACGTC.

This clonotype was detected many times. The chain recombines TRBV20-1 with TRBJ2-3, with D hard to call. The CDR3 sequence is 13 residues long. Trimming cost V 5 bases and J 1 base, with 10 bases left between them. The germline V gene encodes CDR1 DFQATT and CDR2 SNEGSKA (reference sequence). CDR3 sequence: CSAPAEGTDTQYF. The CDR3 DNA reads as TGCAGTGCTCCGGCCGAGGGCACAGATACGCAGTATTTT.

The chain carries TRBV7-9 and TRBJ2-1, with TRBD2 matching over 9 bases. The CDR3 consists of 16 residues. Germline trimming cut 1 base from V and 7 bases from J; bases unmatched to any gene: 8. Per germline, CDR1 SEHNR and CDR2 FQNEAQ (reference sequence). The CDR3 region has the DNA TGTGCCAGCAGCTTAGGCGGCGGGGGGGCCGTTAATGAGCAGTTCTTC. Protein: CASSLGGGGAVNEQFF.

In this sample, this clonotype turned up many times. The chain carries TRBV7-2 and TRBJ1-6; tentatively, D is TRBD1 (6 bases). The CDR3 length is 15 residues. Germline V CDR1 and CDR2: SGHTA, FQGNSA. Trimming left V 8 bases short and J 10 bases short, with 21 bases between. The CDR3 loop reads CASAFQVRGSSPLHF. The CDR3 region has the DNA TGTGCCAGCGCCTTTCAGGTCAGGGGAAGCTCACCCCTCCACTTT.